The clone carrying this T cell receptor (beta chain) was observed many times. Its cognate antigen is unknown. The germline V gene has CDR1 LGHNA and CDR2 YNFKEQ. The CDR3 length is 15 residues. With 4 bases clipped from V and 0 bases from J, the junction kept 3 bases outside the gene matches. The data stem from a study of blood T cells in healthy people across ages. On the study more broadly: Capture by template switching was about one barcoded beta molecule per two T cells. Regarding the study as a whole: Strong correlation was found linking TCR beta diversity to naive T cell percentage. Researchers said unsorted PBMCs prevented a conclusive naive versus antigen-experienced comparison.

A sample-barcoded 5' primer and a J-beta primer mix were used in a second PCR of roughly 7 to 11 cycles. TCRdb reanalysed the 5' RACE reads using MiXCR and keeps one entry per CDR3 protein. The table shows 600,000 or so distinct CDR3 sequences, with about 30% occurring only once. The TCR comes from a woman aged 80 or over in good health. This chain connects TRBV4-2 to TRBJ2-3, with TRBD2 identical over 8 bases. Specimen: blood. CDR3: CASSPTSVSTDTQYF. The CDR3 nucleotides are TGTGCCAGCAGCCCGACTAGCGTTAGCACAGATACGCAGTATTTT.